The clone carrying this T cell receptor beta chain was counted a few times. Antigen unknown. The data originate from a study of T-cell memory formation after mild COVID-19. Study conclusions and caveats: Shrinking CD4+ clones were chiefly CM and EM; CD8+ ones were chiefly EMRA. Clonal second-wave expansions that peaked on day 37 had unconfirmed SARS-CoV-2 specificity.

The CDR3 covers 13 residues. The germline gives CDR1 ENHRY, CDR2 SYGVKD. The V segment lost 7 bases and the J segment 0 bases; nucleotides outside the gene matches: 3. Barcoded TCR alpha and TCR beta cDNA libraries with UMIs came from 5'RACE using constant-segment primers. TCRdb re-analysed the 5' RACE reads in MiXCR, keeping a single row per CDR3 protein. Of about 270,000 distinct CDR3 sequences in the sample, roughly 15% are singletons; the top ten hold approximately 25%. The sequenced sample consisted of PBMCs or a T cell subset sorted from them (not recorded which). The receptor was derived from a man aged 18 to 29 who had mild COVID-19 (a few samples of this study predate the infection). Cell type and time point are not known. The genes are TRBV10-3 and TRBJ2-7, with 7 bases identical to TRBD2. CDR3 protein: CAIMAGDSYEQYF. The CDR3, as DNA: TGTGCCATCATGGCGGGAGACTCCTACGAGCAGTACTTC.